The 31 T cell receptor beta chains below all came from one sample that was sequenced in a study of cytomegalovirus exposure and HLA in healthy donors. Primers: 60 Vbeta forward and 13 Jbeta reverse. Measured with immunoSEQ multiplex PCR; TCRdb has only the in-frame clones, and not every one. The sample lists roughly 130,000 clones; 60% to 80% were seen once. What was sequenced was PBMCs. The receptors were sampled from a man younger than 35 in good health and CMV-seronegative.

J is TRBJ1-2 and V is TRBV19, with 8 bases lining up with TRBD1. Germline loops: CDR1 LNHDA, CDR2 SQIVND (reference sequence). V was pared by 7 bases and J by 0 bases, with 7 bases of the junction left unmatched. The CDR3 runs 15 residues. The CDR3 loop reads CASTRVQGANYGYTF. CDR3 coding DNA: TGTGCCAGTACGAGGGTACAGGGGGCTAACTATGGCTACACCTTC.

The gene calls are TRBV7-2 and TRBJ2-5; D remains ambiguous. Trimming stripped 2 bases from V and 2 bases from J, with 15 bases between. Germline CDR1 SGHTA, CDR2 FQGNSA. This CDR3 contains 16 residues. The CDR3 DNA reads TGTGCCAGCAGCTTAAGAAATGTGGCGGTACAAGAGACCCAGTACTTC. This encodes CASSLRNVAVQETQYF.

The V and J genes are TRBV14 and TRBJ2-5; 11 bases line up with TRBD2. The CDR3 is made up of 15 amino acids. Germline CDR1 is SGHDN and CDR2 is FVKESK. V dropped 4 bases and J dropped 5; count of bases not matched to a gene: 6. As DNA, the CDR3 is TGTGCCAGCAGCCTCCGACTAGCGGGGAGCGAGACCCAGTACTTC. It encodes CASSLRLAGSETQYF. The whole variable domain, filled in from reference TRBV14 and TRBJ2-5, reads EAGVTQFPSHSVIEKGQTVTLRCDPISGHDNLYWYRRVMGKEIKFLLHFVKESKQDESGMPNNRFLAERTGGTYSTLKVQPAELEDSGVYFCASSLRLAGSETQYFGPGTRLLVL.

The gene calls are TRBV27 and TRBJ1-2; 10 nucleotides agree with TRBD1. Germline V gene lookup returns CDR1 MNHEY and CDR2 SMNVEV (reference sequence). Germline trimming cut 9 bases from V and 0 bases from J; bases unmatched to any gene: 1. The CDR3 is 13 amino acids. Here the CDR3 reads CASGTGANYGYTF. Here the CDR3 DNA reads TGTGCCAGTGGGACAGGGGCTAACTATGGCTACACCTTC.

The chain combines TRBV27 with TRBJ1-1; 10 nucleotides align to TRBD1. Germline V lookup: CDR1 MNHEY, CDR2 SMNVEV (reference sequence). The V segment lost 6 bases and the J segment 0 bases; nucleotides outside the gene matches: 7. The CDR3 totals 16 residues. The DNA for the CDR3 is TGTGCCAGCAGGCGACAGGGGGCGGGTATGAACACTGAAGCTTTCTTT. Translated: CASRRQGAGMNTEAFF.

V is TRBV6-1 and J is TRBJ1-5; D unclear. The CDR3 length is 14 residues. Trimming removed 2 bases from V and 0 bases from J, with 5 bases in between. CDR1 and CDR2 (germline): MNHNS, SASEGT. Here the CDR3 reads CASSETNSNQPQHF. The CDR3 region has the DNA TGTGCCAGCAGTGAAACAAATAGCAATCAGCCCCAGCATTTT.

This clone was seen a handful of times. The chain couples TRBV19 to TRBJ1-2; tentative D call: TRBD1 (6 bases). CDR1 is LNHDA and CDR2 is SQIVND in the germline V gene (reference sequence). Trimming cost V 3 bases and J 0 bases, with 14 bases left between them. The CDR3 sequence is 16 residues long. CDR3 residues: CASSMGAYLPNYGYTF. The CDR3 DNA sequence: TGTGCCAGTAGTATGGGGGCCTACCTTCCTAACTATGGCTACACCTTC.

CDR3 bases: TGTGCCAGCTCACCCCAGACAGCGGGGGGTTGGGACACGCAGTATTTT. As protein: CASSPQTAGGWDTQYF. The chain is built from TRBV18 and TRBJ2-3; 9 bases map to TRBD2. This CDR3 has 16 amino acids. After removal of 3 bases from V and 9 bases from J, the junction contained 13 bases not matched to a gene. The germline CDR1 and CDR2 sequences are KGHSH and LQKENI.

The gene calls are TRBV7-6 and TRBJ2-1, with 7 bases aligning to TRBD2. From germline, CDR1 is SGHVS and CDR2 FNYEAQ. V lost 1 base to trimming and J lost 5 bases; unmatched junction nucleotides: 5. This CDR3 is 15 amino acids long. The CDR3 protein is CASSLGAGVHNEQFF. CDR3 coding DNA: TGTGCCAGCAGCTTAGGGGCGGGGGTACACAATGAGCAGTTCTTC.

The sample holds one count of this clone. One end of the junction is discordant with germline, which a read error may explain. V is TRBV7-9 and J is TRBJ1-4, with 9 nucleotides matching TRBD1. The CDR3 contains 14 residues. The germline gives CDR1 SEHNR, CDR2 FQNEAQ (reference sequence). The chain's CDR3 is CSSSFGTGREKLFF. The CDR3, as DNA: TGTTCCAGCAGCTTCGGGACAGGGCGCGAAAAACTGTTTTTT.

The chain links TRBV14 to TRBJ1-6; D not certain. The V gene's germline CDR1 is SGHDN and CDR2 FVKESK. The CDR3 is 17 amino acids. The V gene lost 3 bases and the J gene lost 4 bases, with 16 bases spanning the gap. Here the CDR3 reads CASSHSIRHPYNSPLHF. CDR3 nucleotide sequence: TGTGCCAGCAGCCACAGCATTCGACACCCGTATAATTCACCCCTCCACTTT.

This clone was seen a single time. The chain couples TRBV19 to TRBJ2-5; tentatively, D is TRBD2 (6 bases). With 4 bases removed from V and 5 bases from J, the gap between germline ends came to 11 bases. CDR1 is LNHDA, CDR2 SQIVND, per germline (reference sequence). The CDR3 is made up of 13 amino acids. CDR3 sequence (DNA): TGTGCCAGTAGTAGTACAGGAGGGGAGACCCAGTACTTC. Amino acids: CASSSTGGETQYF.

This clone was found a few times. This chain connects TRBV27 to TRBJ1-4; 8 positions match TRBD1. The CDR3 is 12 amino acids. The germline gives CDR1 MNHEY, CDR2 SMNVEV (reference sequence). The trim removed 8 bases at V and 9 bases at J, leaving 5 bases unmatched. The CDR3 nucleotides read TGTGCCAGCCGGACAGGGTTTCAAAAACTGTTTTTT. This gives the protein CASRTGFQKLFF.

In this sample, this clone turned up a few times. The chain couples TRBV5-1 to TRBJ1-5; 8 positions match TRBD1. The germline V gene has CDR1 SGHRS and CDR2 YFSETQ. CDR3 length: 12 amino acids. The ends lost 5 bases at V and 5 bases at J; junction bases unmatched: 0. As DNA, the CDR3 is TGCGCCAGCAGGGACAGGGATCAGCCCCAGCATTTT. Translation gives CASRDRDQPQHF.

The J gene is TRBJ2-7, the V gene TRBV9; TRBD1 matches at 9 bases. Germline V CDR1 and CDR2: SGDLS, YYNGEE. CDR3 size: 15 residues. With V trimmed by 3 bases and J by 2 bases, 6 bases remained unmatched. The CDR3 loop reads CASSGPGQGTYEQYF. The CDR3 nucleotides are TGTGCCAGCAGCGGGCCGGGACAGGGAACCTACGAGCAGTACTTC.

In nucleotides, the CDR3 is TGTGCCAGCAGTGTGGGACAGGGAACGGGCTACACCTTC. Translating it yields CASSVGQGTGYTF. The chain carries TRBV2 and TRBJ1-2; 9 bases map to TRBD1. The ends lost 4 bases at V and 8 bases at J; junction bases unmatched: 5. Looked up from germline, CDR1 is SNHLY and CDR2 is FYNNEI. The CDR3 runs to 13 residues.

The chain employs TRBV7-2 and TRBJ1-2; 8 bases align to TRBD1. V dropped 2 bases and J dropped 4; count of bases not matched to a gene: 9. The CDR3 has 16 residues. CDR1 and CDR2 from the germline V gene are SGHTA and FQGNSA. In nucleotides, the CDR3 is TGTGCCAGCAGCTTAAGTGGGACAGGAAACGTCTATGGCTACACCTTC. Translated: CASSLSGTGNVYGYTF.

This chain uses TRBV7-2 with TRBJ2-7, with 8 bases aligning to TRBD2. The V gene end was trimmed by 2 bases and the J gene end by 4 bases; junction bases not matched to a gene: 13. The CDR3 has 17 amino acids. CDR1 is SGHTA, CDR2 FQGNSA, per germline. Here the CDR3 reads CASSLSPVAGGAYEQYF. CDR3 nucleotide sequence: TGTGCCAGCAGCTTATCCCCTGTGGCGGGGGGCGCGTACGAGCAGTACTTC.

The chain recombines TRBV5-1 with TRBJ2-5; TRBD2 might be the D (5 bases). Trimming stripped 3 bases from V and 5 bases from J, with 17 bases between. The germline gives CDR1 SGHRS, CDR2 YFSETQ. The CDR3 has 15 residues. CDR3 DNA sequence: TGCGCCAGCAGCTCCCAACAGCCGGGAAGGGAGACCCAGTACTTC. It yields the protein CASSSQQPGRETQYF. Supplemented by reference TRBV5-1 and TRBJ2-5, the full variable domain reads KAGVTQTPRYLIKTRGQQVTLSCSPISGHRSVSWYQQTPGQGLQFLFEYFSETQRNKGNFPGRFSGRQFSNSRSEMNVSTLELGDSALYLCASSSQQPGRETQYFGPGTRLLVL.

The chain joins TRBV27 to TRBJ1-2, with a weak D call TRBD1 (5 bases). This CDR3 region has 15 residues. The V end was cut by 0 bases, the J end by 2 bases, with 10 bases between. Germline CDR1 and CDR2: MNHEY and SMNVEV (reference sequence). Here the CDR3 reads CASSLSPGLNYGYTF. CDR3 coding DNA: TGTGCCAGCAGTTTATCCCCAGGGCTGAACTATGGCTACACCTTC.

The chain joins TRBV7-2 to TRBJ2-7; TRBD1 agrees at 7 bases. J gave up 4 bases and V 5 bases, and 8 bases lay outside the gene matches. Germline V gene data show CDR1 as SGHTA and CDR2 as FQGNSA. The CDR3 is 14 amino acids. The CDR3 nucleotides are TGTGCCAGCAGCCCCACATTGGACAGGTACGAGCAGTACTTC. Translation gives CASSPTLDRYEQYF.

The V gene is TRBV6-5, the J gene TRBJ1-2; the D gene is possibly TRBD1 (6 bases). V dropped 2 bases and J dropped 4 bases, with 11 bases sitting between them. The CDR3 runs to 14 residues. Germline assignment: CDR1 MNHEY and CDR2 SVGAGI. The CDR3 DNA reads TGTGCCAGCAGTTACCATCAGGGGACCTATGGCTACACCTTC. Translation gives CASSYHQGTYGYTF.

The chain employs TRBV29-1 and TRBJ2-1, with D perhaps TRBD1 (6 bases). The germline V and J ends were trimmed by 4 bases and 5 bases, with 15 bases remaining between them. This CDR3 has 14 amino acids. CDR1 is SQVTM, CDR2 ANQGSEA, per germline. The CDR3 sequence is CSVGGRGINNEQFF. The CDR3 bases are TGCAGCGTTGGAGGCAGGGGAATCAACAATGAGCAGTTCTTC.

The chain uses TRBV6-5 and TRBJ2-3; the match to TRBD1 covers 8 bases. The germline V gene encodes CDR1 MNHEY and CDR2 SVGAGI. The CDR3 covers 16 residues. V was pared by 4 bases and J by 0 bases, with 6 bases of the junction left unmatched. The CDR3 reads CASSSGTGSSTDTQYF. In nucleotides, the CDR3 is TGTGCCAGCAGTTCCGGGACAGGATCTAGCACAGATACGCAGTATTTT.

CDR3: CASIGGDEKLFF. In DNA form, the CDR3 reads TGTGCCAGCATTGGGGGGGATGAAAAACTGTTTTTT. The genes are TRBV2 and TRBJ1-4, with D possibly TRBD1 on 5 matching bases. Germline V gives CDR1 SNHLY, CDR2 FYNNEI. Trimming shortened V by 7 bases and J by 6 bases, and 9 bases separated the two germline ends. The CDR3 has 12 amino acids.

CDR3 sequence (DNA): TGTGCCAGCAGCCAACTCCAGGGTGTAAATACGCAGTATTTT. This encodes CASSQLQGVNTQYF. The chain recombines TRBV14 with TRBJ2-3, with D possibly TRBD1 on 5 matching bases. The CDR3 has 14 residues. V was cut by 2 bases and J by 7 bases, with 13 bases left in between. The germline V gene has CDR1 SGHDN and CDR2 FVKESK. Full variable domain (missing parts from reference TRBV14 and TRBJ2-3): EAGVTQFPSHSVIEKGQTVTLRCDPISGHDNLYWYRRVMGKEIKFLLHFVKESKQDESGMPNNRFLAERTGGTYSTLKVQPAELEDSGVYFCASSQLQGVNTQYFGPGTRLTVL.

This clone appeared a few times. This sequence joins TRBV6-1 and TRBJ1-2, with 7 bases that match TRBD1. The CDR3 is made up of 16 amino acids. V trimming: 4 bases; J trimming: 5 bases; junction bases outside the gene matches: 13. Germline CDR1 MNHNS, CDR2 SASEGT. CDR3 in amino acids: CASSATGSQLLYGYTF. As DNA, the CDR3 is TGTGCCAGCAGTGCGACAGGGAGCCAACTCCTATATGGCTACACCTTC.

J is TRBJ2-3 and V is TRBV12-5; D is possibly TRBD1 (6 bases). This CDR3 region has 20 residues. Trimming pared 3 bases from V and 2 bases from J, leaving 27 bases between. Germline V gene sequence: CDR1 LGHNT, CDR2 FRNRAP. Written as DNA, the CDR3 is TGTGCTAGTGGTTTAGAGGGACACCCCACAATTTCTCCTTACACAGATACGCAGTATTTT. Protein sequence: CASGLEGHPTISPYTDTQYF.

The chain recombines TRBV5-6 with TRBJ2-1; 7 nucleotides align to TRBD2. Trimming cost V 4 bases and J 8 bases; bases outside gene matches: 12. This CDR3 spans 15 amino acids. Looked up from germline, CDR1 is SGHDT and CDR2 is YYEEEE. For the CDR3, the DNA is TGTGCCAGCAGCCCAGGACTAGGCGTGGTCTATGAGCAGTTCTTC. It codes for CASSPGLGVVYEQFF.

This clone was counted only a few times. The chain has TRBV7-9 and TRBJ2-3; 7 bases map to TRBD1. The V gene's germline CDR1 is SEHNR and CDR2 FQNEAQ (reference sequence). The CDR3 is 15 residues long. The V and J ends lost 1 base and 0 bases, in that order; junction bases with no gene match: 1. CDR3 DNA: TGTGCCAGCAGCTTAGGGGACAGTAGCACAGATACGCAGTATTTT. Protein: CASSLGDSSTDTQYF.

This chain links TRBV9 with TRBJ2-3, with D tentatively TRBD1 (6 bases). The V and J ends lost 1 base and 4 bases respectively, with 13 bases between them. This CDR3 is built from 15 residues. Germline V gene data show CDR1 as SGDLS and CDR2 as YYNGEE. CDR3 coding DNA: TGTGCCAGCAGCGTAAGCTCACAGGGCCCAGATACGCAGTATTTT. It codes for CASSVSSQGPDTQYF.